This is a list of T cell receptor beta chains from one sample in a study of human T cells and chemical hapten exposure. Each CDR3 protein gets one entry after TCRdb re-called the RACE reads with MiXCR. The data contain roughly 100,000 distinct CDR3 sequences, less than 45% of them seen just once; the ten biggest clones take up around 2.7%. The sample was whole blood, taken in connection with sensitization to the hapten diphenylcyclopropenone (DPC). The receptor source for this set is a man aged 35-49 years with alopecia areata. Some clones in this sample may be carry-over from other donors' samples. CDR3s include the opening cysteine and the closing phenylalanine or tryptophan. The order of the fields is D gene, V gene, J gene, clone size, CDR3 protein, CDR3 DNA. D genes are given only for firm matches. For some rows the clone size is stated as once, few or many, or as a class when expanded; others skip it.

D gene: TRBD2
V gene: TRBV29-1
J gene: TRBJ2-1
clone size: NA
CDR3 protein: CSVASGVYNEQFF
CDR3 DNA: TGCAGCGTGGCTAGCGGGGTCTACAATGAGCAGTTCTTC

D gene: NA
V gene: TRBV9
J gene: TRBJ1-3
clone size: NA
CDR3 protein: CASSPNTDSGNTIYF
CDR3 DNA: TGTGCCAGCAGCCCGAACACAGACTCTGGAAACACCATATATTTT

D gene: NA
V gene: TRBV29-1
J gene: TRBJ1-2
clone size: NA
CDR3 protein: CSASSNYGYTF
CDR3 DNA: TGCAGCGCCAGTTCTAACTATGGCTACACCTTC

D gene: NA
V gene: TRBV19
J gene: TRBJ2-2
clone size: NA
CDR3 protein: CASTQRTGELFF
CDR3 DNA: TGTGCCAGTACTCAGCGGACCGGGGAGCTGTTTTTT

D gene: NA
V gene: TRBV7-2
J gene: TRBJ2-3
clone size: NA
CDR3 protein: CASRLVAQGTDTQYF
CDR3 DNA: TGTGCCAGCAGGCTAGTAGCACAAGGCACAGATACGCAGTATTTT

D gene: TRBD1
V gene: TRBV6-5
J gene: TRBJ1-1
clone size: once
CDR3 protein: CASSYAGGLNTEAFF
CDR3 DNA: TGTGCCAGCAGTTACGCAGGGGGCCTGAACACTGAAGCTTTCTTT

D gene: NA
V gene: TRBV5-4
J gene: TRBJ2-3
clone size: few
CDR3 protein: CASSRRGGDTQYF
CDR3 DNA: TGTGCCAGCAGTCGAAGGGGTGGAGATACGCAGTATTTT

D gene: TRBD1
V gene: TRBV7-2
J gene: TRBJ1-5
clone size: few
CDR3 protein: CASSQWDRGFNQPQHF
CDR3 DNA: TGTGCCAGCAGCCAATGGGACAGGGGGTTCAATCAGCCCCAGCATTTT

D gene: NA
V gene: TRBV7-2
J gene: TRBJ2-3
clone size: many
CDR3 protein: CASSYPGLLLPDTQYF
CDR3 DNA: TGTGCCAGCAGCTATCCGGGACTCCTTCTCCCAGATACGCAGTATTTT

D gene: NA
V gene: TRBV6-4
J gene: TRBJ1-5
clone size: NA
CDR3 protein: CASPRDSSFNQPQHF
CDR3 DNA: TGTGCCAGCCCCAGGGACTCCAGTTTCAATCAGCCCCAGCATTTT

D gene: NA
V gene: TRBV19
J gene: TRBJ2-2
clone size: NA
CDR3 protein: CASSIDLLVWELFF
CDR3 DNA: TGTGCCAGTAGTATAGATCTTCTTGTTTGGGAGCTGTTTTTT

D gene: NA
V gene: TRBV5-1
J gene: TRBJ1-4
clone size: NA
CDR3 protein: CASSLMGQRDEKLFF
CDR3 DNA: TGCGCCAGCAGCTTGATGGGTCAGCGAGATGAAAAACTGTTTTTT

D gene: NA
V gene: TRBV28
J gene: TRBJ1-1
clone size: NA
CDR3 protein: CASKRSGLAGEAFF
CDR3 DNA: TGTGCCTCCAAGCGTTCAGGGCTCGCTGGGGAAGCTTTCTTT

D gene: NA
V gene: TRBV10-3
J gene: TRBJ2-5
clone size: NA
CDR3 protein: CAISVGGGEETQYF
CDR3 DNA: TGTGCCATCAGTGTTGGGGGGGGCGAAGAGACCCAGTACTTC

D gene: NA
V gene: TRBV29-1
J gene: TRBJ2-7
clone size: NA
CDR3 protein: CSVGDSLSSYEQYF
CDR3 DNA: TGCAGCGTTGGGGATTCTTTGAGCTCCTACGAGCAGTACTTC

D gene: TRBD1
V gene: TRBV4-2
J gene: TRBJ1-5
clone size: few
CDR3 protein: CASSQSDRDQPQHF
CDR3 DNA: TGTGCCAGCAGCCAGTCAGACAGGGATCAGCCCCAGCATTTT

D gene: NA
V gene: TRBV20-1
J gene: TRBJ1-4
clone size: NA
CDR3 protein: CSAAQAGINEKLFF
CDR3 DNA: TGCAGTGCTGCCCAGGCCGGTATTAATGAAAAACTGTTTTTT

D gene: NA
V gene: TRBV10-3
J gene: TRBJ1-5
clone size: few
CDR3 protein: CAISENSLNQPQHF
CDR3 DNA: TGTGCCATCAGTGAGAACAGCCTGAATCAGCCCCAGCATTTT

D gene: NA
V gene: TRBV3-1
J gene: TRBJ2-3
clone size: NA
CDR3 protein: CASSHVGTFGGTQYF
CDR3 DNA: TGTGCCAGCAGCCACGTTGGGACTTTTGGGGGTACGCAGTATTTT

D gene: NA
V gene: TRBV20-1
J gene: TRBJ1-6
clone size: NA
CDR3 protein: CSARDVRETYNSPLHF
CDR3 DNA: TGCAGTGCTAGAGATGTTAGGGAAACCTATAATTCACCCCTCCACTTT

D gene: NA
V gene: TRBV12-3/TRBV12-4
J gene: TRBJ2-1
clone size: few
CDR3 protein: CASSLTRDNEQFF
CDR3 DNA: TGTGCCAGCAGTTTAACCCGAGACAATGAGCAGTTCTTC

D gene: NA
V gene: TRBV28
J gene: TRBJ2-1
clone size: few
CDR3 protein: CASSLPNPNEQFF
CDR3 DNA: TGTGCCAGCAGTTTACCGAACCCCAATGAGCAGTTCTTC

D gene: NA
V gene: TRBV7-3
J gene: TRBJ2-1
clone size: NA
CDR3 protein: CASSLTLFDEQFF
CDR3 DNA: TGTGCCAGCAGCTTAACTCTTTTCGATGAGCAGTTCTTC

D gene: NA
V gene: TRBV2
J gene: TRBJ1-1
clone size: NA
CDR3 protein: CASSDQGSSNTEAFF
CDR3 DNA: TGTGCCAGCAGCGACCAGGGAAGCTCAAACACTGAAGCTTTCTTT

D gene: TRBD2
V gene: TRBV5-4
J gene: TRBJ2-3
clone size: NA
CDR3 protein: CASSRAGGTDTQYF
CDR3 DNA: TGTGCCAGCAGCCGTGCGGGAGGCACAGATACGCAGTATTTT

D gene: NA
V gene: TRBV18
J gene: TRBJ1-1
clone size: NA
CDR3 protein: CASSKEQGGLFTEAFF
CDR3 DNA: TGTGCCAGCTCAAAAGAGCAGGGTGGCTTATTCACTGAAGCTTTCTTT

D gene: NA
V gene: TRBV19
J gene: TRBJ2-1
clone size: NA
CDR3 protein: CATKQFRGGTYNEQFF
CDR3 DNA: TGTGCCACGAAACAGTTCAGGGGGGGAACCTACAATGAGCAGTTCTTC

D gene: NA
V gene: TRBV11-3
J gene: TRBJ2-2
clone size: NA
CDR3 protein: CASSPLGVGELFF
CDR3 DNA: TGTGCCAGCAGCCCGCTGGGAGTCGGGGAGCTGTTTTTT

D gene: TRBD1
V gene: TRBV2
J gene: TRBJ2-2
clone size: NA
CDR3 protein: CASSGDRGGTGELFF
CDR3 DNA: TGTGCCAGCAGTGGGGACAGGGGCGGCACCGGGGAGCTGTTTTTT